This T cell receptor beta chain was sequenced in a study of a mutant IDH1 vaccine in newly diagnosed glioma. The germline V gene has CDR1 MRHNA and CDR2 SNTAGT. The CDR3 has 13 residues. V was cut by 2 bases and J by 1 base, with 5 bases left in between. The time point was: week 23, last vaccination. The investigators gave 300 ug of mutant IDH1 20-mer peptide in each vaccine dose, together with topical imiquimod. This clone is deemed medium-sized. The antigen remains unidentified. Measured with immunoSEQ multiplex PCR; TCRdb has only the in-frame clones, and not every one. Of tens of thousands of clones in the sample, about 75% are singletons; the top ten hold about 5%.

This TCR was sampled from a man aged 50 or older with glioma. Sample: PBMCs, taken from a glioma patient whose treatment included an IDH1 peptide vaccine. V usage is TRBV6-4 and J usage is TRBJ1-1; D not certain. The CDR3 DNA follows: TGTGCCAGCAGTGACAGGGCGAACACTGAAGCTTTCTTT. This gives the protein CASSDRANTEAFF.